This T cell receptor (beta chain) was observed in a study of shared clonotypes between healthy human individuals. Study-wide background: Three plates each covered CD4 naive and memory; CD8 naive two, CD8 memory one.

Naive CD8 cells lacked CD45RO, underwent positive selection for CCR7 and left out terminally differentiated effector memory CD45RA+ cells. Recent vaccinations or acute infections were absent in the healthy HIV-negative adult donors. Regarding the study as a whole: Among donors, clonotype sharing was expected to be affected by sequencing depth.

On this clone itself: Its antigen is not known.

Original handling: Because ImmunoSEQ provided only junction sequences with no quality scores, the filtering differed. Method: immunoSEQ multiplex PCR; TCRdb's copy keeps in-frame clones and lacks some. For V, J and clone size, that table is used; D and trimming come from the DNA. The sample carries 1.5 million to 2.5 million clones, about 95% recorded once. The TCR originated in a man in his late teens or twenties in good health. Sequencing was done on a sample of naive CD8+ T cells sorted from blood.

The CDR3 DNA reads TGTGCCAGCAGTTTATCGTCCCGACTAGCGGGAGAATTCCACGAGCAGTACTTC. This codes for CASSLSSRLAGEFHEQYF. The chain employs TRBV27 and TRBJ2-7, with 12 positions matching TRBD2. From germline, CDR1 is MNHEY and CDR2 SMNVEV (reference sequence). CDR3 size: 18 residues. Germline trimming cut 0 bases from V and 5 bases from J; bases unmatched to any gene: 11.